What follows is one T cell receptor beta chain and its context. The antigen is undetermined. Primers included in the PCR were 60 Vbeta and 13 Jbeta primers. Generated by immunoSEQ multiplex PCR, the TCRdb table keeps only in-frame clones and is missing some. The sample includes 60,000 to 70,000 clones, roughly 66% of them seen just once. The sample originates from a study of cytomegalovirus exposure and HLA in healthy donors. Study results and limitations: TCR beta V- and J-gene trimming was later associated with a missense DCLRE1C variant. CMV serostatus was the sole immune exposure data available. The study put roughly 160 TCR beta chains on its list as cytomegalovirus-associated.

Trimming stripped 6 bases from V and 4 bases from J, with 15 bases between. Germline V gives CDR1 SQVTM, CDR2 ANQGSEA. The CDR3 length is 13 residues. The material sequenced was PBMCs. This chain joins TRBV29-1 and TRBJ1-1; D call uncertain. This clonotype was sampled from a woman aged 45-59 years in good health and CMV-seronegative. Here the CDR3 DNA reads TGCAGCGTGGGCCGTGGGGAGGGCACTGAAGCTTTCTTT. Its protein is CSVGRGEGTEAFF.